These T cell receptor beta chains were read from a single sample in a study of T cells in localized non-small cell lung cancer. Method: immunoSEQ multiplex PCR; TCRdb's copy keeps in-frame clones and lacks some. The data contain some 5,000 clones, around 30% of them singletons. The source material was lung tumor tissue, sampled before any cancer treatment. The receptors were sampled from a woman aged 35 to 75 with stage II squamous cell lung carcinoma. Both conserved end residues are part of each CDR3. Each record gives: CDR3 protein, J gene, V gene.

CDR3: CASSKTSTGELFF; J: TRBJ2-2; V: TRBV6-8
CDR3: CASSNPPARSSYNEQFF; J: TRBJ2-1; V: TRBV19
CDR3: CASSPGQNTEAFF; J: TRBJ1-1; V: TRBV18
CDR3: CSAKDRVHTEAFF; J: TRBJ1-1; V: TRBV29-1
CDR3: CASSESSGQGYEQYF; J: TRBJ2-7; V: TRBV10-2
CDR3: CASKDILNTEAFF; J: TRBJ1-1; V: TRBV12-5
CDR3: CASSRGGGGSYEQYF; J: TRBJ2-7; V: TRBV28
CDR3: CASKDRVSYEQYF; J: TRBJ2-7; V: TRBV6-8
CDR3: CASSLGGGPSDNEQFF; J: TRBJ2-1; V: TRBV5-1
CDR3: CAWSSALWTEAFF; J: TRBJ1-1; V: TRBV30
CDR3: CATSRESTYNEQFF; J: TRBJ2-1; V: TRBV15
CDR3: CASSLPLAGVPGELFF; J: TRBJ2-2; V: TRBV28
CDR3: CAWSGGLNQPQHF; J: TRBJ1-5; V: TRBV30
CDR3: CASRGDSVGYTF; J: TRBJ1-2; V: TRBV9
CDR3: CASSPGLMNTEAFF; J: TRBJ1-1; V: TRBV6-8
CDR3: CASSGEASGSYTLYEQYF; J: TRBJ2-7; V: TRBV19
CDR3: CASQTQGGTEAFF; J: TRBJ1-1; V: TRBV12-5
CDR3: CASSILYNEQFF; J: TRBJ2-1; V: TRBV19
CDR3: CASSFGNSGANVLTF; J: TRBJ2-6; V: TRBV11-3
CDR3: CASSPGLGTGGGEQYF; J: TRBJ2-7; V: TRBV5-1
CDR3: CATLPGTAATNEKLFF; J: TRBJ1-4; V: TRBV6-8
CDR3: CASSLWGIEQFF; J: TRBJ2-1; V: TRBV9
CDR3: CASRPSGSRGQETQYF; J: TRBJ2-5; V: TRBV11-3
CDR3: CASSPLRPTGVGNQPQHF; J: TRBJ1-5; V: TRBV18
CDR3: CASSQTGGNIQYF; J: TRBJ2-4; V: TRBV19
CDR3: CASSRPPGSGNTIYF; J: TRBJ1-3; V: TRBV28
CDR3: CASSPSTSWVYNEQFF; J: TRBJ2-1; V: TRBV9
CDR3: CASSSSGSGTGELFF; J: TRBJ2-2; V: TRBV5-1
CDR3: CASSVDIRAHEQYF; J: TRBJ2-7; V: TRBV9
CDR3: CASSLRGGTGNEQFF; J: TRBJ2-1; V: TRBV5-1
CDR3: CASGTGQGANGYTF; J: TRBJ1-2; V: TRBV12-5